The 16 T cell receptor beta chains in this list originate from one sample, sequenced in a study of blood T cell repertoires in COVID-19 (dated by TCRdb to between 2020 and 2021). Library preparation used the immunoSEQ multiplex PCR assay. In TCRdb, the immuneACCESS table is reduced to in-frame sequences with V and J assigned. These tables do not hold every clone; where another copy was compared, an unresolved V gene accounts for under half, and the others remain unexplained. Here the sample has under 250,000 clones; approximately 91% occur a single time. Roughly 2.5% of the sample belongs to the ten largest clones. The specimen was peripheral blood. All receptors derive from a woman aged 55 to 70 with acute or convalescent COVID-19.

This clone was detected a few times. The rearrangement joins TRBV3-1 (or the pseudogene TRBV3-2) to TRBJ1-1; possibly TRBD1 for D (5 bases). Germline V gene lookup returns CDR1 LGHDT and CDR2 YNNKEL (reference sequence). V dropped 4 bases and J dropped 5 bases, with 17 bases sitting between them. The CDR3 loop spans 15 amino acids. As DNA, the CDR3 is TGTGCCAGCAGCCTTCGAACAGGCCCAAGGACTGAAGCTTTCTTT. Protein: CASSLRTGPRTEAFF.

The chain recombines TRBV6-4 with TRBJ1-3; possible D gene TRBD1, 6 bases. The germline CDR1 and CDR2 sequences are MRHNA and SNTAGT. Trimming pared 5 bases from V and 8 bases from J, leaving 13 bases between. The CDR3 length is 13 residues. The CDR3 DNA reads TGTGCCAGCAGTTACAGGGAGGGAGACACCATATATTTT. This translates into CASSYREGDTIYF.

The V call is TRBV6-5, the J call TRBJ1-4; perhaps TRBD1 as D (5 bases). The V gene lost 5 bases and the J gene lost 8 bases, with 15 bases spanning the gap. The germline CDR1 and CDR2 sequences are MNHEY and SVGAGI. This CDR3 is built from 14 residues. The CDR3 loop is CASSHGGGHEKLFF. The CDR3 nucleotides read TGTGCCAGCAGTCATGGGGGAGGACACGAAAAACTGTTTTTT.

In its sample, this clone was seen once. In DNA form, the CDR3 reads TGTGCCAGCAGCTTAAGCCCTCCGGGGGGTACGCAGTATTTT. Translated, it gives CASSLSPPGGTQYF. The rearrangement uses TRBV7-6 and TRBJ2-3; 7 bases align to TRBD2. Losses at the gene ends were 2 bases for V and 8 bases for J; bases not matched to a gene: 7. The V gene's germline CDR1 is SGHVS and CDR2 FNYEAQ. This CDR3 has 14 amino acids.

The V and J genes are TRBV6-1 and TRBJ1-2; perhaps TRBD1 as D (6 bases). The CDR3 is 17 amino acids. V lost 0 bases to trimming and J lost 0 bases, with 14 bases between them. The germline V gene has CDR1 MNHNS and CDR2 SASEGT. This CDR3 is CASSEALRQVANYGYTF. CDR3 nucleotide sequence: TGTGCCAGCAGTGAAGCGCTCAGACAGGTAGCTAACTATGGCTACACCTTC.

The V call is TRBV19, the J call TRBJ2-7, with 10 bases fitting TRBD1. The CDR3 spans 15 residues. V shed 5 bases and J 2 bases; nucleotides not matched to a gene: 6. Looked up from germline, CDR1 is LNHDA and CDR2 is SQIVND (reference sequence). This CDR3 reads CASSLRTGGTYEQYF. DNA for the CDR3: TGTGCCAGTAGTCTAAGGACAGGGGGAACCTACGAGCAGTACTTC.

J is TRBJ2-7 and V is TRBV11-1; 10 bases line up with TRBD1. Germline CDR1 reads SGHAT; CDR2 reads FQDESV (reference sequence). This CDR3 region has 14 residues. V lost 2 bases to trimming and J lost 3 bases; unmatched junction nucleotides: 1. CDR3 in amino acids: CASSLWTGGYEQYF. The CDR3 coding sequence is TGTGCCAGCAGCTTATGGACAGGGGGCTACGAGCAGTACTTC. Using reference TRBV11-1 and TRBJ2-7 for the parts outside the CDR3, the full variable domain is EAEVAQSPRYKITEKSQAVAFWCDPISGHATLYWYRQILGQGPELLVQFQDESVVDDSQLPKDRFSAERLKGVDSTLKIQPAELGDSAMYLCASSLWTGGYEQYFGPGTRLTVT.

The CDR3 DNA reads TGTGCCAGCAGCCACCCCCGGACAGGGTGGGCCTATGGCTACACCTTC. Residues: CASSHPRTGWAYGYTF. The V gene is TRBV4-2, the J gene TRBJ1-2; 8 bases are shared with TRBD1. There are 16 residues in the CDR3. The germline gives CDR1 LGHNA, CDR2 YNFKEQ. V shed 3 bases, J shed 4 bases, and the junction held 10 bases outside the gene matches.

The chain is built from TRBV7-2 and TRBJ2-1, with D maybe TRBD2 (5 bases). CDR3 length: 12 residues. Between the trimmed V and J ends, which lost 5 bases and 4 bases, there was a span of 6 bases. From germline, CDR1 is SGHTA and CDR2 FQGNSA. Here the CDR3 reads CASSRTYNEQFF. CDR3 DNA sequence: TGTGCCAGCAGCAGGACTTACAATGAGCAGTTCTTC.

The V gene is TRBV18, the J gene TRBJ1-1; D call uncertain. The CDR3 length is 14 residues. Trimming took off 6 bases at V and 0 bases at J, with 11 bases between the two ends. CDR1 is KGHSH, CDR2 LQKENI, per germline. CDR3 amino acids: CASSPKDMNTEAFF. The CDR3 DNA follows: TGTGCCAGCTCTCCTAAAGACATGAACACTGAAGCTTTCTTT.

The chain links TRBV19 to TRBJ1-6; D uncertain. Trimming stripped 5 bases from V and 9 bases from J, with 14 bases between. The CDR3 sequence is 14 residues long. The germline V gene encodes CDR1 LNHDA and CDR2 SQIVND (reference sequence). The DNA for the CDR3 is TGTGCCAGTAGTCTTCAACCGACTAGTTCACCCCTCCACTTT. Its translation is CASSLQPTSSPLHF.

The genes are TRBV7-6 and TRBJ1-1, with 7 nucleotides matching TRBD1. The V segment lost 8 bases and the J segment 4 bases; nucleotides outside the gene matches: 10. The CDR3 has 14 residues. In germline, CDR1 is SGHVS, CDR2 FNYEAQ. The chain's CDR3 is CASSRRQGGTEAFF. Written as DNA, the CDR3 is TGTGCCAGCTCCCGACGACAGGGTGGCACTGAAGCTTTCTTT.

J is TRBJ1-2 and V is TRBV21-1; the table's D gene call, TRBD1, was not cross checked with the DNA. TRBV21-1 is tagged as a pseudogene. This CDR3 region has 15 residues. The CDR3 reads CASSKVQGAHYGYTF. Here the CDR3 DNA reads TGTGCCAGCAGCAAAGTTCAGGGGGCGCATTATGGCTACACCTTC.

This rearrangement joins TRBV7-9 to TRBJ1-5; 7 positions agree with TRBD1. CDR3 length: 16 residues. V dropped 4 bases and J dropped 4; count of bases not matched to a gene: 10. Germline lookup yields CDR1 SEHNR and CDR2 FQNEAQ (reference sequence). CDR3 region: CASSSPGQETNQPQHF. In DNA, the CDR3 is TGTGCCAGCAGCTCTCCCGGACAGGAGACTAATCAGCCCCAGCATTTT. Full variable domain (missing parts from reference TRBV7-9 and TRBJ1-5): DTGVSQNPRHKITKRGQNVTFRCDPISEHNRLYWYRQTLGQGPEFLTYFQNEAQLEKSRLLSDRFSAERPKGSFSTLEIQRTEQGDSAMYLCASSSPGQETNQPQHFGDGTRLSIL.

The chain combines TRBV3-1 (or the pseudogene TRBV3-2) with TRBJ2-7; D is perhaps TRBD2 (6 bases). The CDR3 length is 15 residues. The germline gives CDR1 LGHDT, CDR2 YNNKEL (reference sequence). The V gene lost 7 bases and the J gene lost 0 bases, with 16 bases spanning the gap. CDR3 amino acids: CASINAGGSSYEQYF. The DNA of the CDR3 is TGTGCCAGCATCAATGCCGGGGGAAGCTCCTACGAGCAGTACTTC.

The sample holds one count of this clone. The gene calls are TRBV28 and TRBJ2-3; D possibly corresponds to TRBD2 (6 bases). The CDR3 sequence is 14 residues long. From germline, CDR1 is MDHEN and CDR2 SYDVKM. V was clipped by 6 bases and J by 1 base, with 11 bases between them. CDR3 nucleotides: TGTGCCAGCAGCCGGACGGGGGGCACAGATACGCAGTATTTT. Translating it yields CASSRTGGTDTQYF.